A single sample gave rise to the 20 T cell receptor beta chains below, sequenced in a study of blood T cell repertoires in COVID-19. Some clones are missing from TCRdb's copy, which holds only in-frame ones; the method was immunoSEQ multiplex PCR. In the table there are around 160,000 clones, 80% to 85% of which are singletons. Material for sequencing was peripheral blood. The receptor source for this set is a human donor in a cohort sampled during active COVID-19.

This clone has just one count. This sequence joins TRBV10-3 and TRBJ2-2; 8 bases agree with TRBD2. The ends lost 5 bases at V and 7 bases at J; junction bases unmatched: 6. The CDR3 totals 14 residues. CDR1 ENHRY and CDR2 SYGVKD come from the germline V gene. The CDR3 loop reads CAISQTGGDGELFF. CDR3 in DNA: TGTGCCATCAGTCAGACCGGGGGGGACGGGGAGCTGTTTTTT.

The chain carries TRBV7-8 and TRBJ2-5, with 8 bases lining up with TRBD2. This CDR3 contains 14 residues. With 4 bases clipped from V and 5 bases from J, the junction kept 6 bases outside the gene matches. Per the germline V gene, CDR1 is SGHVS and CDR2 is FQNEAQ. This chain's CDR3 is CASSSGGFRETQYF. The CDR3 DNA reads TGTGCCAGCAGCTCGGGGGGGTTCCGGGAGACCCAGTACTTC.

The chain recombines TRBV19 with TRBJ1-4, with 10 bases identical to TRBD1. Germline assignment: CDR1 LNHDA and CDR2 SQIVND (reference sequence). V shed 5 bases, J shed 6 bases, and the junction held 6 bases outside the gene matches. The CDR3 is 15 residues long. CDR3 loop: CASSALDRGDEKLFF. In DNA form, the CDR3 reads TGTGCCAGTAGTGCCCTGGACAGGGGGGATGAAAAACTGTTTTTT. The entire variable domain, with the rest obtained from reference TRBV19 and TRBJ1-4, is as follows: DGGITQSPKYLFRKEGQNVTLSCEQNLNHDAMYWYRQDPGQGLRLIYYSQIVNDFQKGDIAEGYSVSREKKESFPLTVTSAQKNPTAFYLCASSALDRGDEKLFFGSGTQLSVL.

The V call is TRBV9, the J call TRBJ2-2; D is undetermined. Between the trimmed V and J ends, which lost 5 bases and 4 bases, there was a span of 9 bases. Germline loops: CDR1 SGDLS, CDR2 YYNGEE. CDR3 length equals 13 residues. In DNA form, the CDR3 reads TGTGCCAGCAGACAACAGTTCACCGGGGAGCTGTTTTTT. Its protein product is CASRQQFTGELFF.

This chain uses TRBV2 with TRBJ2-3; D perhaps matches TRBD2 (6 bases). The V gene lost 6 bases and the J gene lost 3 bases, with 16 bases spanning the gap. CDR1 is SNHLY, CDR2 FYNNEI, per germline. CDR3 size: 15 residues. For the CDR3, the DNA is TGTGCCAGCAGCGCCGACTTCGGGAGTACAGATACGCAGTATTTT. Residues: CASSADFGSTDTQYF.

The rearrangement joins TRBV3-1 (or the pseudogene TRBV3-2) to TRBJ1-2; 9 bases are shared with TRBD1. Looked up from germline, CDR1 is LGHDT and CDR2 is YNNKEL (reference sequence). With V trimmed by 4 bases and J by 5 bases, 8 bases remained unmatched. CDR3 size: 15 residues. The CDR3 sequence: CASSLTGGAVYGYTF. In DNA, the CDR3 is TGTGCCAGCAGCCTTACAGGGGGCGCTGTGTATGGCTACACCTTC.

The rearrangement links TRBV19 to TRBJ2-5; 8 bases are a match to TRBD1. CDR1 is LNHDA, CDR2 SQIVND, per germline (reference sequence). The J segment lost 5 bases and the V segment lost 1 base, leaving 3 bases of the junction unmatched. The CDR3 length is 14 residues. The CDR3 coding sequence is TGTGCCAGTAGTATAGGGACAGGGAGGGAGACCCAGTACTTC. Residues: CASSIGTGRETQYF.

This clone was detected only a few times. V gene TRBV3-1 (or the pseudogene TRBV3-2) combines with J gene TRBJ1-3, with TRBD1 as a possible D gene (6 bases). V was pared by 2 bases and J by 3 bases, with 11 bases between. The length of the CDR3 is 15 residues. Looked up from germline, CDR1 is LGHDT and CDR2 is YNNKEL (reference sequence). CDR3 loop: CASSQPQGYGNTIYF. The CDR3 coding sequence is TGTGCCAGCAGCCAACCACAGGGCTATGGAAACACCATATATTTT.

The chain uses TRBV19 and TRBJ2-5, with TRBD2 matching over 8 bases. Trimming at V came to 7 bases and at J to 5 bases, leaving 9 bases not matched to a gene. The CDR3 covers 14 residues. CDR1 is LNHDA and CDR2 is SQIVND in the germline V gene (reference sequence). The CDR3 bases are TGTGCCAGTAACGGCGGGGGGCCCCGCGAGACCCAGTACTTC. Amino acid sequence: CASNGGGPRETQYF. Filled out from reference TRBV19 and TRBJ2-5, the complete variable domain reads DGGITQSPKYLFRKEGQNVTLSCEQNLNHDAMYWYRQDPGQGLRLIYYSQIVNDFQKGDIAEGYSVSREKKESFPLTVTSAQKNPTAFYLCASNGGGPRETQYFGPGTRLLVL.

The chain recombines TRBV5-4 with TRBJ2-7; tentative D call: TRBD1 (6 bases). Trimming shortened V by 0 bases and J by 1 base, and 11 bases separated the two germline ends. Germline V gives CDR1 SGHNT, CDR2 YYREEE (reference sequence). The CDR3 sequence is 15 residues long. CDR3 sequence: CASSLGSQGSYEQYF. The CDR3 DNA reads TGTGCCAGCAGCTTGGGTTCGCAGGGGTCCTACGAGCAGTACTTC.

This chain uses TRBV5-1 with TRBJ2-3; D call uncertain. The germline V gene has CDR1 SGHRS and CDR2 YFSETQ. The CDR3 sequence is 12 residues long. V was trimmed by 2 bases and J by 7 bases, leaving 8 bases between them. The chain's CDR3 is CASSFGENTQYF. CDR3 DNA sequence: TGCGCCAGCAGCTTTGGAGAGAATACGCAGTATTTT.

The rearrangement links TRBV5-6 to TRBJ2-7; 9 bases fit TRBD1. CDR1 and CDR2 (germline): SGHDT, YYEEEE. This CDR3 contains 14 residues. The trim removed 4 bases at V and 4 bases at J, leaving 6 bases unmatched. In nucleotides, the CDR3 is TGTGCCAGCAGCGGCCGGGACAGGGAGTACGAGCAGTACTTC. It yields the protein CASSGRDREYEQYF.

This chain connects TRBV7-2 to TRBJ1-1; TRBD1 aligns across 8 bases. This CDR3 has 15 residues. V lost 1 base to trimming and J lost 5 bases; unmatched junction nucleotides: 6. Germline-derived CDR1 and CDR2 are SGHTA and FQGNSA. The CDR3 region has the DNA TGTGCCAGCAGCTTAGGGGCAGGGGGCTTTACTGAAGCTTTCTTT. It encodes CASSLGAGGFTEAFF. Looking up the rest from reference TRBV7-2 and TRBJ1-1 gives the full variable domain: GAGVSQSPSNKVTEKGKDVELRCDPISGHTALYWYRQSLGQGLEFLIYFQGNSAPDKSGLPSDRFSAERTGGSVSTLTIQRTQQEDSAVYLCASSLGAGGFTEAFFGQGTRLTVV.

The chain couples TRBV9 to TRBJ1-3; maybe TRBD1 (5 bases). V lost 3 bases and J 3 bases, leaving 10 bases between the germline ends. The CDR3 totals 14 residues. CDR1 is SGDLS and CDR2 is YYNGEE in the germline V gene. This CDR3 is CASSASGGGNTIYF. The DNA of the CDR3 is TGTGCCAGCAGCGCTTCCGGGGGTGGAAACACCATATATTTT.

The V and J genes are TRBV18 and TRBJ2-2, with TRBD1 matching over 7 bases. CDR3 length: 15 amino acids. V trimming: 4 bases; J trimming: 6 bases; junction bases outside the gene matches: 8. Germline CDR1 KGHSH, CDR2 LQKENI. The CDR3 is CASSLGQIGAGELFF. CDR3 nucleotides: TGTGCCAGCTCACTGGGACAGATCGGCGCCGGGGAGCTGTTTTTT.

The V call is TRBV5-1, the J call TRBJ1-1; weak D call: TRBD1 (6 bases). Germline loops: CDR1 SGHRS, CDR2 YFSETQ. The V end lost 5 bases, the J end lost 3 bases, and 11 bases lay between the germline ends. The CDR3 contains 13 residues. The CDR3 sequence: CASRGQGHTEAFF. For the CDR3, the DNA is TGCGCCAGCAGGGGCCAGGGGCACACTGAAGCTTTCTTT.

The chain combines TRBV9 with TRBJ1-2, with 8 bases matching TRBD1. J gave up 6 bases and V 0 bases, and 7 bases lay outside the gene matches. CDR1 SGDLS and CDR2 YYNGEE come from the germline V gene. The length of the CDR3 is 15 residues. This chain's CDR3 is CASSVASGRGHGYTF. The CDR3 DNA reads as TGTGCCAGCAGCGTAGCAAGCGGCAGGGGGCATGGCTACACCTTC.

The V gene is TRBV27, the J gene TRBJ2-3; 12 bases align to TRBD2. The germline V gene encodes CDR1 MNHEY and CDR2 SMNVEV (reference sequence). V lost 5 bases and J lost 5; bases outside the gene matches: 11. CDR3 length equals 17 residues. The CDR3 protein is CASSPYRTSGVGDTQYF. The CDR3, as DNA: TGTGCCAGCAGTCCCTATCGGACTAGCGGGGTAGGAGATACGCAGTATTTT.

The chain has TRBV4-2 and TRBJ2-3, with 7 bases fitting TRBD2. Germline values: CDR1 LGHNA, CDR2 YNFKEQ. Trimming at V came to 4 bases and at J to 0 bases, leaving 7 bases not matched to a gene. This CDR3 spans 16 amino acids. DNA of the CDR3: TGTGCCAGCAGCCGGAGGGAGGGGACTAGCACAGATACGCAGTATTTT. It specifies CASSRREGTSTDTQYF.

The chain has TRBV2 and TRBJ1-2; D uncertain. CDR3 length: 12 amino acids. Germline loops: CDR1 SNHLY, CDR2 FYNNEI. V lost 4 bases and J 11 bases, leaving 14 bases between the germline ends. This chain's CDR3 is CASSGGLGGYTF. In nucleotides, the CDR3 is TGTGCCAGCAGTGGCGGCTTGGGAGGTTACACCTTC.